This T cell receptor beta chain originates from a study of CD8 T cells in ankylosing spondylitis. Study observations and caveats: Peripheral blood samples showed relatively rare disease-linked clones, and these clones were CD8+. Blood of patients with ankylosing spondylitis appeared to be characterized by a TCR beta motif of several highly homologous variants. Earlier studies detected some motif variants in reactive arthritis synovial fluid and blood.

This CDR3 is 14 amino acids long. The germline gives CDR1 SGHAT, CDR2 FQDESV (reference sequence). V shed 6 bases, J shed 5 bases, and the junction held 6 bases outside the gene matches. Library preparation for TCR beta used quantitative 5'-RACE with molecular barcodes. TCRdb redid the calling of the 5' RACE reads with MiXCR, one entry per CDR3 protein. The sample carries 400,000 to 450,000 distinct CDR3 sequences, roughly 15% recorded once. This clonotype turned up a few times. The antigen remains unidentified. Sequencing was performed on blood, either unsorted or a sorted T cell fraction (not recorded which). The chain links TRBV11-1 to TRBJ2-5, with 10 bases identical to TRBD1. This receptor was obtained from a male donor with ankylosing spondylitis. CDR3 in DNA: TGTGCCAGCAGATCGACAGGGGGCAGGGAGACCCAGTACTTC. This sequence encodes CASRSTGGRETQYF.